This is a list of T cell receptor beta chains from one sample in a study of blood T cell repertoires in COVID-19. TCRdb's copy holds only in-frame clones and misses some; the assay was immunoSEQ multiplex PCR. The data contain roughly 190,000 clones, about 86% of them singletons. Input material: peripheral blood. Receptors were obtained from a human donor with acute or convalescent COVID-19. The donor label of this sample is uncertain. CDR3s include the opening cysteine and the closing phenylalanine or tryptophan. A D gene is named only where the DNA matches it firmly. The size of a clone is reported for some rows only, either as once, few or many, or as a class for expanded clones.

D: NA; V: TRBV6-1; J: TRBJ2-1; size: NA; DNA: TGTGCCAGCAGTGATCAGTGGTCCTACAATGAGCAGTTCTTC; CDR3: CASSDQWSYNEQFF
D: TRBD2; V: TRBV19; J: TRBJ2-3; size: NA; DNA: TGTGCCAGTAGTTCCGGGGCGGGAGCGGCAGATACGCAGTATTTT; CDR3: CASSSGAGAADTQYF
D: TRBD2; V: TRBV29-1; J: TRBJ2-1; size: NA; DNA: TGCAGCGTCTCACTAGCGGGAGTTCCGAGCTCCTACAATGAGCAGTTCTTC; CDR3: CSVSLAGVPSSYNEQFF
D: NA; V: TRBV12-3/TRBV12-4; J: TRBJ1-2; size: NA; DNA: TGTGCCAGCAGTAACACAGGGACCGGCTACACCTTC; CDR3: CASSNTGTGYTF
D: TRBD1; V: TRBV4-1; J: TRBJ1-4; size: NA; DNA: TGCGCCAGCAGCCGGAGGGACAGTGATGAAAAACTGTTTTTT; CDR3: CASSRRDSDEKLFF
D: TRBD1; V: TRBV19; J: TRBJ1-5; size: NA; DNA: TGTGCCAGTAGTATGAAAGGGGGCTTCAATCAGCCCCAGCATTTT; CDR3: CASSMKGGFNQPQHF
D: TRBD1; V: TRBV6-2/TRBV6-3; J: TRBJ1-2; size: NA; DNA: TGTGCCAGCAGTTACGGAACCGACAGGGGACGGTATGGCTACACCTTC; CDR3: CASSYGTDRGRYGYTF
D: NA; V: TRBV10-3; J: TRBJ1-5; size: NA; DNA: TGTGCCATCAGTGAGGAAGGCAGGGGTGGTAATCAGCCCCAGCATTTT; CDR3: CAISEEGRGGNQPQHF
D: NA; V: TRBV7-3; J: TRBJ1-1; size: NA; DNA: TGTGCCAGCAGCTTTGGACGGGGTGAAGCTTTCTTT; CDR3: CASSFGRGEAFF
D: NA; V: TRBV30; J: TRBJ2-2; size: NA; DNA: TGTGCCTGGAGTTTCCGAGGGCGGGTTAACACCGGGGAGCTGTTTTTT; CDR3: CAWSFRGRVNTGELFF
D: TRBD2; V: TRBV7-9; J: TRBJ2-1; size: NA; DNA: TGTGCCAGCAGCCTCTCCCGGGACTATTCCCGCCTTTACAATGAGCAGTTCTTC; CDR3: CASSLSRDYSRLYNEQFF
D: NA; V: TRBV5-1; J: TRBJ1-3; size: NA; DNA: TGCGCCAGCAGCCTCTCATCGACAGGTCCCTCTGGAAACACCATATATTTT; CDR3: CASSLSSTGPSGNTIYF
D: TRBD1; V: TRBV19; J: TRBJ2-1; size: few; DNA: TGTGCCAGTAGTATCCAAGGGCAGGGGGCGAATGAGCAGTTCTTC; CDR3: CASSIQGQGANEQFF
D: NA; V: TRBV20-1; J: TRBJ2-1; size: NA; DNA: TGCAGTGCCCAGGGCAATGAGCAGTTCTTC; CDR3: CSAQGNEQFF
D: NA; V: TRBV3-1/TRBV3-2; J: TRBJ2-7; size: NA; DNA: TGTGCCAGCAGCCAAGATCTTACGGTCTACGAGCAGTACTTC; CDR3: CASSQDLTVYEQYF
D: NA; V: TRBV4-1; J: TRBJ2-3; size: NA; DNA: TGCGCCAGCAGCCAACTAAGCTTATCCACAGATACGCAGTATTTT; CDR3: CASSQLSLSTDTQYF
D: TRBD1; V: TRBV6-5; J: TRBJ1-5; size: NA; DNA: TGTGCCAGCACCCAACAGGGGGGTGGCAATCAGCCCCAGCATTTT; CDR3: CASTQQGGGNQPQHF
D: NA; V: TRBV5-1; J: TRBJ1-1; size: NA; DNA: TGCGCCAGCAGCTTGGAAGCTGGACAGATCACTGAAGCTTTCTTT; CDR3: CASSLEAGQITEAFF
D: TRBD1; V: TRBV12-3/TRBV12-4; J: TRBJ1-6; size: NA; DNA: TGTGCCAGCAAGACAGGGTCAAACTCACCCCTCCACTTT; CDR3: CASKTGSNSPLHF
D: NA; V: TRBV5-6; J: TRBJ1-2; size: few; DNA: TGTGCCAGCAGCTTATTAAACTATGGCTACACCTTC; CDR3: CASSLLNYGYTF
D: NA; V: TRBV19; J: TRBJ1-5; size: NA; DNA: TGTGCCAGTAGTAGGGGGGATCAGCCCCAGCATTTT; CDR3: CASSRGDQPQHF
D: NA; V: TRBV7-8; J: TRBJ2-7; size: NA; DNA: TGTGCCAGCAGCCCCCGGACAGATTACGAGCAGTACTTC; CDR3: CASSPRTDYEQYF
D: TRBD1; V: TRBV4-2; J: TRBJ1-4; size: NA; DNA: TGTGCCAGCAGCCAAGACAGGGGGAATAATGAAAAACTGTTTTTT; CDR3: CASSQDRGNNEKLFF
D: NA; V: TRBV11-2; J: TRBJ1-1; size: NA; DNA: TGTGCCAGCAGCCGGGACACCCAGAACACTGAAGCTTTCTTT; CDR3: CASSRDTQNTEAFF
D: TRBD2; V: TRBV6-5; J: TRBJ2-1; size: NA; DNA: TGTGCCAGCAGCCCACGGGAGCTAGCGGGCAATGAGCAGTTCTTC; CDR3: CASSPRELAGNEQFF